A selection of T cell receptor beta chains follows, all from one sample in a study of blood T cells in healthy people across ages. TCRdb reanalysed the 5' RACE reads using MiXCR and keeps one entry per CDR3 protein. The top ten hold roughly 6.3% of the sample, which has 1,300,000 or so distinct CDR3 sequences, around 59% seen once. Input material: blood. Receptor source: a man younger than 30 in good health. Each CDR3 is given with its conserved first and last residue. D genes are given only for firm matches. Clone sizes are given selectively: once, few, many, or a class where the clone is expanded.

>TRBD1|TRBV7-9|TRBJ1-6|NA
CASSSGQGHNSPLHF
TGTGCCAGCAGCTCGGGACAGGGGCATAATTCACCCCTCCACTTT
>TRBD2|TRBV11-1|TRBJ2-4|NA
CASSILAGGQIQYF
TGTGCCAGCAGCATTCTAGCGGGGGGCCAGATTCAGTACTTC
>TRBD2|TRBV5-1|TRBJ2-1|NA
CASSPGGTYNEQFF
TGCGCCAGCAGCCCGGGGGGTACCTACAATGAGCAGTTCTTC
>TRBD2|TRBV7-2|TRBJ2-3|many
CASSPRTSGTDTQYF
TGTGCCAGCAGCCCTCGGACTAGCGGGACAGATACGCAGTATTTT
>TRBD2|TRBV6-2/TRBV6-3|TRBJ2-5|NA
CASSYGLAGRETQYF
TGTGCCAGCAGTTACGGACTAGCGGGTCGAGAGACCCAGTACTTC
>NA|TRBV6-1|TRBJ2-7|NA
CASSDPWALGPEQYF
TGTGCCAGCAGTGACCCGTGGGCGCTGGGTCCCGAGCAGTACTTC
>NA|TRBV3-1|TRBJ2-5|few
CASSPTRSQETQYF
TGTGCCAGCAGCCCCACTAGAAGCCAAGAGACCCAGTACTTC
>NA|TRBV21-1|TRBJ1-1|NA
CASTGKIVEAFF
TGTGCCAGCACCGGGAAGATAGTTGAAGCTTTCTTT
>TRBD1|TRBV7-9|TRBJ2-1|once
CASSLARGTGKYNEQFF
TGTGCCAGCAGCTTAGCGCGGGGGACAGGGAAATACAATGAGCAGTTCTTC
>NA|TRBV5-1|TRBJ1-1|NA
CASSLGGLLNTEAFF
TGCGCCAGCAGCTTGGGGGGGTTACTGAACACTGAAGCTTTCTTT
>NA|TRBV13|TRBJ2-5|few
CASSLRGLGGIETQYF
TGTGCCAGCAGCTTACGTGGCCTGGGAGGTATTGAGACCCAGTACTTC
>NA|TRBV25-1|TRBJ2-7|NA
CASSVPEDSTYEQYF
TGTGCCAGCAGTGTCCCGGAGGACAGTACCTACGAGCAGTACTTC
>TRBD1|TRBV7-9|TRBJ2-1|NA
CASSFIRDRGIDEQFF
TGTGCCAGCAGCTTTATCCGGGACAGGGGGATCGATGAGCAGTTCTTC
>NA|TRBV27|TRBJ2-3|few
CASSNPIREDTQYF
TGTGCCAGCAGCAATCCCATCAGGGAAGATACGCAGTATTTT
>TRBD2|TRBV20-1|TRBJ2-5|once
CSAQLAGGPGETQYF
TGCAGTGCACAATTAGCGGGGGGGCCTGGGGAGACCCAGTACTTC
>NA|TRBV7-2|TRBJ2-5|NA
CASSDVTILEETQYF
TGTGCCAGCAGCGACGTGACTATTCTTGAAGAGACCCAGTACTTC
>TRBD2|TRBV29-1|TRBJ2-7|many
CSVGLAGASEQYF
TGCAGCGTTGGGCTAGCGGGAGCTTCCGAGCAGTACTTC